Sequencing of this T cell receptor beta chain was carried out in a study of T cells expressing NK-cell markers (dated by TCRdb to about 2020). Study-level background: Three sorted T-cell subsets (CD3+CD56+NKG2C+, CD3+CD56+NKG2C- and CD3+CD56-NKG2C+) from fewer than 10 donors had their TCR beta-chain repertoires profiled. Seven of the eight sequenced donors were HCMV-seropositive and one was HCMV-seronegative. The eight sequenced donors were randomly selected healthy volunteers, three men and five women. Illumina HiSeq 2000/2500, MiSeq or NextSeq was used to sequence libraries as 2 x 150 bp reads.

Beyond this particular receptor, the publication reports: Whether the expanded NKG2C-expressing T cell clones were specific for HCMV antigens remained unclear. For five or six donors, the dominant CD3+CD56+NKG2C+ clonotypes were among the top 10 CD8+ clonotypes and accounted for roughly 1.0-7.5% of CD8+ T cells. Those dominant clonotypes were again the most abundant among CD3+CD56-NKG2C+ cells in several donors, at about 28.3-60.1%.

Worth noting for this clonotype: This clone's antigen is unknown.

For sequencing, an Illumina HiSeq 2000 was employed. TCR beta cDNA libraries were made by 5'RACE template switching that added a universal primer site and unique molecular identifiers. cDNA synthesis was primed from the TCR beta constant segment, followed by two successive PCR amplification steps. In the original analysis: MIGEC was used to demultiplex reads and group the reads by UMI, and MiTCR was used to assemble and quantify clonotypes. Only TCR cDNA sequences supported by at least two reads were kept to exclude erroneous sequences. Downstream repertoire analysis used the tcR package, and clonotypes were matched across fractions by CDR3 nucleotide sequence plus V segment. VDJmatch was used to annotate antigen specificity against VDJdb, with one amino acid substitution in CDR3 permitted. TCRdb reanalyzed the reads, keeping one entry per CDR3 protein sequence and omitting DNA. Clone size and V and J calls follow TCRdb, not the original study. This sample's table carries about 380,000 distinct CDR3 sequences. The top ten clones comprise roughly 5.2% of the sample.

The CDR3, from cysteine to phenylalanine, totals 16 residues. No DNA accompanies this entry. The germline V gene sets CDR1 to ENHRY and CDR2 to SYGVKD. A commercial ELISA kit detecting HCMV-specific IgG in serum was used to determine HCMV serostatus. Peripheral blood mononuclear cells were isolated from blood by Ficoll density gradient centrifugation. This TCR derives from a man between 18 and 69 years old in good health. The sequencing sample was made of blood T cells: a sorted CD56 or NKG2C T cell subset, CD4+ or CD8+ T cells, or bulk PBMC T cells (not recorded which). The chain employs TRBV10-3 and TRBJ2-1; absent DNA, TCRdb's TRBD1 call cannot be checked. The CDR3 region has the sequence CAISEYSGGSMNEQFF.